These 19 T cell receptor beta chains were sequenced from one sample in a study of blood T cell repertoires in COVID-19. Data came from immunoSEQ multiplex PCR; TCRdb stores just in-frame clones and leaves some out. The table records tens of thousands of clones, around four fifths of them present only once. The sample was peripheral blood. These receptors came from a man between 65 and 85 years old with acute or convalescent COVID-19.

The chain employs TRBV4-1 and TRBJ1-2, with 7 bases that match TRBD1. This CDR3 is 16 amino acids long. The germline gives CDR1 MGHRA, CDR2 YSYEKL. V was clipped by 0 bases and J by 1 base; unmatched bases: 5. The CDR3 protein is CASSQEEAGGNYGYTF. DNA for the CDR3: TGCGCCAGCAGCCAAGAGGAGGCAGGGGGTAACTATGGCTACACCTTC.

The gene calls are TRBV14 and TRBJ2-7; 14 bases match TRBD2. Germline-derived CDR1 and CDR2 are SGHDN and FVKESK. The CDR3 covers 17 residues. V dropped 6 bases and J dropped 5; count of bases not matched to a gene: 12. CDR3 nucleotides: TGTGCCAGCAGTCATAACCCGGGACTAGCGGGAGCCCACGAGCAGTACTTC. It codes for CASSHNPGLAGAHEQYF.

This clone was recorded only once. The chain is built from TRBV27 and TRBJ1-2; 7 nucleotides match TRBD1. Looked up from germline, CDR1 is MNHEY and CDR2 is SMNVEV (reference sequence). This CDR3 comprises 13 residues. J lost 7 bases, V lost 5 bases, and 7 bases had no gene match. The CDR3 sequence: CASSTYRGGGYTF. In DNA, the CDR3 is TGTGCCAGCAGTACATACAGGGGCGGTGGCTACACCTTC.

This clone has a handful of counts. The chain uses TRBV29-1 and TRBJ1-1; D might be TRBD1 (5 bases). The germline V and J ends were trimmed by 6 bases and 0 bases, with 17 bases remaining between them. The CDR3 length is 15 residues. Germline-derived CDR1 and CDR2 are SQVTM and ANQGSEA. CDR3: CSVPRGVLMNTEAFF. As DNA, the CDR3 is TGCAGCGTCCCTCGGGGGGTTTTGATGAACACTGAAGCTTTCTTT.

The V call is TRBV18, the J call TRBJ1-2; D is perhaps TRBD1 (6 bases). CDR3 length: 13 amino acids. V was shortened by 6 bases and J by 6 bases, with 14 bases between the two germline ends. Per germline, CDR1 KGHSH and CDR2 LQKENI. CDR3 nucleotide sequence: TGTGCCAGCTCGGCACAGGGTTTTAATGGCTACACCTTC. Translating gives CASSAQGFNGYTF.

About this clone: This may be a read error, as it is one base from a much larger clone. The rearrangement links TRBV7-9 to TRBJ2-6, with D possibly matching TRBD2 (5 bases). Germline CDR1 reads SEHNR; CDR2 reads FQNEAQ (reference sequence). The CDR3 length is 15 residues. DNA of the CDR3: TGTACCAGCAGCCCAACTAGCTCTGGGGCCAACGTCCTGACTTTC. It encodes CTSSPTSSGANVLTF. Drawing the rest from reference TRBV7-9 and TRBJ2-6, the complete variable domain is DTGVSQNPRHKITKRGQNVTFRCDPISEHNRLYWYRQTLGQGPEFLTYFQNEAQLEKSRLLSDRFSAERPKGSFSTLEIQRTEQGDSAMYLCTSSPTSSGANVLTFGAGSRLTVL.

The chain uses TRBV24-1 and TRBJ2-7; 7 bases map to TRBD1. The V gene's germline CDR1 is KGHDR and CDR2 SFDVKD. There are 13 residues in the CDR3. V lost 5 bases to trimming and J lost 4 bases; unmatched junction nucleotides: 4. The CDR3 DNA sequence: TGTGCCACCAGTGGCGCACAGGGGTACGAGCAGTACTTC. Its translation is CATSGAQGYEQYF.

This chain uses TRBV5-5 with TRBJ2-1; unclear D gene. This CDR3 region has 15 residues. V lost 0 bases and J 6 bases, leaving 13 bases between the germline ends. Germline V gene data show CDR1 as SGHKS and CDR2 as YYEKEE (reference sequence). The CDR3 region has the DNA TGTGCCAGCAGCTTGGTTACTGTTCCAGGCAATGAGCAGTTCTTC. It translates to CASSLVTVPGNEQFF. Based on the CDR3 plus reference TRBV5-5 and TRBJ2-1, the full variable domain is DAGVTQSPTHLIKTRGQQVTLRCSPISGHKSVSWYQQVLGQGPQFIFQYYEKEERGRGNFPDRFSARQFPNYSSELNVNALLLGDSALYLCASSLVTVPGNEQFFGPGTRLTVL.

This chain uses TRBV3-1 (or the pseudogene TRBV3-2) with TRBJ1-2, with D hard to call. Deletions cut 2 bases from V and 1 base from J, with 8 bases between. This CDR3 contains 14 residues. Looked up from germline, CDR1 is LGHDT and CDR2 is YNNKEL (reference sequence). CDR3 sequence: CASSQMRNNYGYTF. The DNA of the CDR3 is TGTGCCAGCAGCCAAATGAGGAATAACTATGGCTACACCTTC.

The chain combines TRBV7-2 with TRBJ1-6; 8 bases align to TRBD1. CDR3 length equals 19 residues. CDR1 is SGHTA, CDR2 FQGNSA, per germline. With V trimmed by 5 bases and J by 7 bases, 19 bases remained unmatched. Written as DNA, the CDR3 is TGTGCCAGCAGCACCACCGGGACAGGCGGTTGGCAGGGGAATTCACCCCTCCACTTT. This codes for CASSTTGTGGWQGNSPLHF.

The V call is TRBV19, the J call TRBJ2-1; 14 bases are shared with TRBD2. The CDR3 has 15 amino acids. V dropped 7 bases and J dropped 5; count of bases not matched to a gene: 4. CDR1 is LNHDA and CDR2 is SQIVND in the germline V gene (reference sequence). The CDR3 DNA is TGTGCCAGTACCCGACTAGCGGGGGGGAACAATGAGCAGTTCTTC. This sequence encodes CASTRLAGGNNEQFF.

This clone was found a few times. V gene TRBV6-5 combines with J gene TRBJ2-1; 9 bases map to TRBD1. The CDR3 sequence is 15 residues long. The V and J ends lost 6 bases and 0 bases, in that order; junction bases with no gene match: 3. Germline V CDR1 and CDR2: MNHEY, SVGAGI. This CDR3 reads CASSRTGDSYNEQFF. The CDR3 region has the DNA TGTGCCAGCAGCCGGACAGGGGACTCCTACAATGAGCAGTTCTTC.

This clone is deemed medium-sized (0.01 to 0.1%). The chain has TRBV29-1 and TRBJ1-2, with unresolved D. There are 15 residues in the CDR3. CDR1 and CDR2 (germline): SQVTM, ANQGSEA. V dropped 0 bases and J dropped 0 bases, with 11 bases sitting between them. Here the CDR3 DNA reads TGCAGCGTTGAAGATACAGAAGATACTAACTATGGCTACACCTTC. The encoded protein is CSVEDTEDTNYGYTF.

The chain couples TRBV7-9 to TRBJ1-2, with D possibly matching TRBD1 (5 bases). V was clipped by 0 bases and J by 11 bases, with 10 bases between them. Germline assignment: CDR1 SEHNR and CDR2 FQNEAQ (reference sequence). CDR3 size: 12 residues. The CDR3 region has the DNA TGTGCCAGCAGCTTAGCGCTAGGGGAATACACCTTC. Translated: CASSLALGEYTF.

The CDR3 DNA reads TGTGCCAGCAGTGAGGGGGGTATAGCTTTCTTT. It codes for CASSEGGIAFF. The chain couples TRBV25-1 to TRBJ1-1, with D maybe TRBD1 (5 bases). Germline V gene lookup returns CDR1 MGHDK and CDR2 SYGVNS. This CDR3 contains 11 residues. V lost 3 bases, J lost 10 bases, and 9 bases lay in between.

V and J are TRBV14 and TRBJ1-6; TRBD1 aligns across 9 bases. The CDR3 covers 16 residues. Germline V gene sequence: CDR1 SGHDN, CDR2 FVKESK. Trimming cost V 3 bases and J 8 bases; bases outside gene matches: 8. The DNA of the CDR3 is TGTGCCAGCAGCCAGGCGAACAGGGGGCTGGATTCACCCCTCCACTTT. Protein: CASSQANRGLDSPLHF.

This chain links TRBV11-2 with TRBJ2-2; D gene ambiguous. The CDR3 covers 14 residues. Germline CDR1 SGHAT, CDR2 FQNNGV. V was clipped by 4 bases and J by 2 bases, with 8 bases between them. In nucleotides, the CDR3 is TGTGCCAGCAGCTCGGGTCTTAACACCGGGGAGCTGTTTTTT. Protein: CASSSGLNTGELFF.

The chain uses TRBV2 and TRBJ2-6, with D unclear. This CDR3 has 14 residues. The V end lost 3 bases, the J end lost 2 bases, and 5 bases lay between the germline ends. CDR1 is SNHLY and CDR2 is FYNNEI in the germline V gene. CDR3 amino acids: CASSDPTGANVLTF. The CDR3 coding sequence is TGTGCCAGCAGTGATCCCACTGGGGCCAACGTCCTGACTTTC.

The rearrangement joins TRBV5-1 to TRBJ2-7; 7 bases are a match to TRBD1. Per the germline V gene, CDR1 is SGHRS and CDR2 is YFSETQ. The trim removed 3 bases at V and 3 bases at J, leaving 6 bases unmatched. The CDR3 totals 14 residues. In nucleotides, the CDR3 is TGCGCCAGCAGCTCGGGACAGAACCTCTACGAGCAGTACTTC. This gives the protein CASSSGQNLYEQYF.